The entry that follows covers one T cell receptor (beta chain) sequence. Per the original methods: Nucleated cell counts were estimated from reference gene primer amplification. The data were produced by immunoSEQ multiplex PCR, yet TCRdb's version contains in-frame clones alone and is incomplete. V, J and clone size are those of that table, while D and trimming were read from the DNA. Of about 91,000 clones in the sample, 88% are singletons; the top ten hold 4.8%. This sample is part of a study of blood T cell repertoires in COVID-19. Across the study: The United States, Italy and Spain supplied acute and convalescent COVID-19 samples. The analysed material was cDNA or gDNA that came from T cells, B-cell-depleted T cells, or PBMCs.

Germline V lookup: CDR1 SGHNT, CDR2 YENEEA. There are 12 residues in the CDR3. The V gene lost 6 bases and the J gene lost 4 bases, with 8 bases spanning the gap. The source material was peripheral blood. This chain links TRBV11-3 with TRBJ2-3; D not resolved. The receptor comes from an elderly woman with active COVID-19. The CDR3 bases are TGTGCCAGCAGTCTAACCGCAGATACGCAGTATTTT. Its protein product is CASSLTADTQYF.